The clone carrying this T cell receptor beta chain occurred a few times. This entry is derived from a study of blood T cells in healthy people across ages. It was with a sample-barcoded 5' primer and a J-beta primer mix that a second PCR of about 7 to 12 cycles was run. TCRdb reanalysed the 5' RACE reads using MiXCR and keeps one entry per CDR3 protein. In the table there are about 720,000 distinct CDR3 sequences, about 24% of which are singletons. From germline, CDR1 is SGHRS and CDR2 YFSETQ. The CDR3 spans 16 residues. V gave up 0 bases and J gave up 5 bases, with 15 bases separating them. J is TRBJ1-5 and V is TRBV5-1; no clear D. The sequenced material came from blood. The source is a man between 65 and 85 years old in good health. The CDR3 region has the DNA TGCGCCAGCAGCTTGGCCCTGGGAATGGAGGATCAGCCCCAGCATTTT. Encoded protein: CASSLALGMEDQPQHF.